This T cell receptor beta chain is from a study of post-analysis software for immune sequencing data. Prepared TCR beta cDNA libraries contained unique molecular identifiers. TCRdb recomputed calls from the PCR reads with MiXCR, one row per CDR3 protein. The data contain 400,000 to 500,000 distinct CDR3 sequences, 39% of them singletons. The V and J ends lost 8 bases and 3 bases respectively, with 14 bases between them. The CDR3 is 14 amino acids. Germline CDR1 and CDR2: MNHNY and SVGAGI (reference sequence). Regarding this clonotype: The antigen is undetermined.

Study observations and caveats: The study found TRBV5-6, TRBV5-1 and TRBV20-1 among about five TRBV segments more frequent in patients than controls.

The rearrangement links TRBV6-6 to TRBJ1-5, with D possibly matching TRBD1 (6 bases). This clonotype was obtained from a girl aged 2 to 9 with multiple sclerosis. Sequencing was performed on blood. DNA of the CDR3: TGTGCCAGCCGACCGGACAGCGTCAATCAGCCCCAGCATTTT. It specifies CASRPDSVNQPQHF.